The subject of this entry is one TCR beta chain. From germline, CDR1 is SGHVS and CDR2 FQNEAQ. The CDR3 contains 12 residues. V lost 5 bases to trimming and J lost 9 bases, with 14 bases between them. In the original workflow: Reference gene primer amplification in the assay estimated nucleated cell counts. Generated by immunoSEQ multiplex PCR, the TCRdb table keeps only in-frame clones and is missing some. V and J calls and clone size are copied from that table; D and trimming were computed from the DNA. The sample has more than 100,000 clones; roughly 90% are singletons. The data derive from a study of blood T cell repertoires in COVID-19. Whole-study context: PBMCs, B-cell-depleted T cells, or T cells provided the cDNA or gDNA that made up the material.

In Seattle, patients joined the study during active infection and were tracked longitudinally. The rearrangement uses TRBV7-8 and TRBJ2-7, with D tentatively TRBD1 (6 bases). The TCR comes from a woman in her sixties or seventies with COVID-19, enrolled during active disease. Sequencing used peripheral blood. The CDR3 spells CASSEQGVGQYF. The CDR3 nucleotides read TGTGCCAGCAGCGAACAGGGTGTTGGGCAGTACTTC.